This passage covers 30 T cell receptor beta chains from one sample sequenced in a study of PD-L1 blockade in urothelial cancer. The data were produced by immunoSEQ multiplex PCR, yet TCRdb's version contains in-frame clones alone and is incomplete. The sample yields about 50,000 clones, around 74% seen once. Noted time point: pretreatment peripheral blood. The sample in question was PBMCs, obtained around atezolizumab (anti-PD-L1) treatment. The receptors come from a man between 65 and 79 years old with urothelial cancer.

This rearrangement joins TRBV19 to TRBJ2-3, with TRBD1 matching 8 bases. This CDR3 has 14 amino acids. Germline assignment: CDR1 LNHDA and CDR2 SQIVND (reference sequence). Trimming took 10 bases from V and 4 from J; bases not matched to a gene: 10. CDR3 DNA: TGTGCCACCACACGCGGACAGGGACCAGATACGCAGTATTTT. Its protein product is CATTRGQGPDTQYF.

V gene TRBV9 combines with J gene TRBJ2-3; 8 bases agree with TRBD2. V lost 0 bases to trimming and J lost 1 base; unmatched junction nucleotides: 4. CDR1 is SGDLS and CDR2 is YYNGEE in the germline V gene. This CDR3 has 16 residues. The CDR3 reads CASSVDGSGGTDTQYF. CDR3 DNA: TGTGCCAGCAGCGTAGATGGTAGCGGGGGCACAGATACGCAGTATTTT. The full variable domain, completed using reference TRBV9 and TRBJ2-3, is DSGVTQTPKHLITATGQRVTLRCSPRSGDLSVYWYQQSLDQGLQFLIQYYNGEERAKGNILERFSAQQFPDLHSELNLSSLELGDSALYFCASSVDGSGGTDTQYFGPGTRLTVL.

The chain uses TRBV27 and TRBJ2-5; TRBD1 agrees at 7 bases. Germline CDR1 is MNHEY and CDR2 is SMNVEV (reference sequence). V shed 7 bases and J 1 base; nucleotides not matched to a gene: 3. CDR3 length equals 13 residues. In DNA, the CDR3 is TGTGCCAGCAAGACAGGGAGCCAAGAGACCCAGTACTTC. Translation gives CASKTGSQETQYF.

The CDR3 bases are TGTGCCAGCAGTCCCGGGAGGTTTAGTTCCTACGAGCAGTACTTC. It encodes CASSPGRFSSYEQYF. The V call is TRBV6-1, the J call TRBJ2-7; 7 positions agree with TRBD2. Germline V lookup: CDR1 MNHNS, CDR2 SASEGT. V lost 5 bases, J lost 1 base, and 8 bases stayed unmatched. The length of the CDR3 is 15 residues.

V gene TRBV27 combines with J gene TRBJ1-1, with 7 bases identical to TRBD1. The CDR3 is made up of 16 amino acids. Losses at the gene ends were 6 bases for V and 0 bases for J; bases not matched to a gene: 10. Germline assignment: CDR1 MNHEY and CDR2 SMNVEV (reference sequence). The DNA of the CDR3 is TGTGCCAGCAGGCCAAACAGGGGAACCATGAACACTGAAGCTTTCTTT. It specifies CASRPNRGTMNTEAFF.

This chain uses TRBV5-4 with TRBJ1-3; D is uncertain. CDR1 is SGHNT and CDR2 is YYREEE in the germline V gene (reference sequence). This CDR3 contains 14 residues. V lost 4 bases and J lost 3, with 11 bases in between. The CDR3 sequence: CASSLESIGNTIYF. CDR3 in DNA: TGTGCCAGCAGCCTTGAGTCAATTGGAAACACCATATATTTT. Full variable domain (missing parts from reference TRBV5-4 and TRBJ1-3): ETGVTQSPTHLIKTRGQQVTLRCSSQSGHNTVSWYQQALGQGPQFIFQYYREEENGRGNFPPRFSGLQFPNYSSELNVNALELDDSALYLCASSLESIGNTIYFGEGSWLTVV.

This clone was seen a few times. The CDR3 nucleotides are TGCGCCAGCAGCTTCTTGACGGGAGAGGGGTCAGATACGCAGTATTTT. Translation gives CASSFLTGEGSDTQYF. The gene calls are TRBV5-1 and TRBJ2-3, with D possibly TRBD2 on 6 matching bases. CDR1 and CDR2 from the germline V gene are SGHRS and YFSETQ. Trimming cost V 2 bases and J 4 bases, with 17 bases left between them. CDR3 size: 16 residues.

This chain connects TRBV4-1 to TRBJ2-7, with D possibly being TRBD2 (6 bases). The CDR3 consists of 17 residues. V shed 0 bases and J shed 5 bases, with 20 bases lying between them. Per germline, CDR1 MGHRA and CDR2 YSYEKL. The CDR3 DNA sequence: TGCGCCAGCAGCCAAGACCTGCGGAGGGTAGGGTGGGACGAGCAGTACTTC. This encodes CASSQDLRRVGWDEQYF.

The chain is built from TRBV6-5 and TRBJ1-5; 10 bases map to TRBD1. This CDR3 region has 15 residues. V was clipped by 2 bases and J by 4 bases; unmatched bases: 2. Germline V gene sequence: CDR1 MNHEY, CDR2 SVGAGI. The CDR3 sequence is CASSYGTGVNQPQHF. The DNA of the CDR3 is TGTGCCAGCAGTTACGGGACAGGGGTAAATCAGCCCCAGCATTTT.

The V and J genes are TRBV11-2 and TRBJ1-5, with 10 bases fitting TRBD1. Germline lookup yields CDR1 SGHAT and CDR2 FQNNGV. The V segment lost 4 bases and the J segment 5 bases; nucleotides outside the gene matches: 5. The CDR3 loop spans 15 amino acids. The DNA of the CDR3 is TGTGCCAGCAGCTCCACCGGGACAGGGGATCAGCCCCAGCATTTT. Translating it yields CASSSTGTGDQPQHF.

The chain is built from TRBV29-1 and TRBJ2-3; D not certain. The CDR3 contains 12 residues. V shed 4 bases and J shed 9 bases, with 14 bases lying between them. Germline CDR1 is SQVTM and CDR2 is ANQGSEA. CDR3 sequence (DNA): TGCAGCGTTGCTTCGTCCTCTAAGACGCAGTATTTT. Its protein is CSVASSSKTQYF.

A note on this clone: One end of the junction is discordant with germline, which a read error may explain. The chain uses TRBV7-7 and TRBJ2-5, with D perhaps matching TRBD1 (5 bases). The CDR3 is 13 residues long. Germline V lookup: CDR1 SSHAT, CDR2 FNYEAQ (reference sequence). The CDR3 reads CASSQGLPETQYF. In nucleotides, the CDR3 is TGTGCTAGCAGCCAGGGCCTCCCAGAGACCCAGTACTTC.

The J gene is TRBJ2-5, the V gene TRBV5-4, with D possibly TRBD1 on 6 matching bases. This CDR3 has 13 amino acids. With 3 bases removed from V and 3 bases from J, the gap between germline ends came to 9 bases. Germline V CDR1 and CDR2: SGHNT, YYREEE (reference sequence). The DNA for the CDR3 is TGTGCCAGCAGCTCGTACAGGGAAGAGACCCAGTACTTC. Translated: CASSSYREETQYF.

The chain is built from TRBV30 and TRBJ2-3, with 7 bases that match TRBD1. Germline V CDR1 and CDR2: GTSNPN, SVGIG (reference sequence). The CDR3 is 13 residues long. The trim removed 2 bases at V and 6 bases at J, leaving 5 bases unmatched. Here the CDR3 DNA reads TGTGCCTGGAGTAAGGGGGCGGCGGATACGCAGTATTTT. Encoded protein: CAWSKGAADTQYF. The variable domain in full, completed from reference TRBV30 and TRBJ2-3, reads SQTIHQWPATLVQPVGSPLSLECTVEGTSNPNLYWYRQAAGRGLQLLFYSVGIGQISSEVPQNLSASRPQDRQFILSSKKLLLSDSGFYLCAWSKGAADTQYFGPGTRLTVL.

This sequence joins TRBV2 and TRBJ2-5; D is perhaps TRBD1 (5 bases). The V end lost 8 bases, the J end lost 4 bases, and 17 bases lay between the germline ends. There are 14 residues in the CDR3. Germline loops: CDR1 SNHLY, CDR2 FYNNEI. The CDR3 loop is CASGWSRDLETQYF. The DNA for the CDR3 is TGTGCCAGCGGGTGGAGCAGGGATTTAGAGACCCAGTACTTC.

This clone was observed a few times. V is TRBV2 and J is TRBJ1-1; possibly TRBD1 for D (5 bases). The CDR3 is made up of 12 amino acids. Germline CDR1 reads SNHLY; CDR2 reads FYNNEI. V lost 6 bases and J 7 bases, leaving 12 bases between the germline ends. The CDR3 DNA reads as TGTGCCAGCAGCCTGTTCGGGGGTGAAGCTTTCTTT. It yields the protein CASSLFGGEAFF.

Details on this clone: Within the sample, other DNA sequences also encode this same CDR3. The V call is TRBV5-1, the J call TRBJ2-7, with D possibly being TRBD1 (6 bases). Deletions cut 4 bases from V and 1 base from J, with 12 bases between. Germline V gene data show CDR1 as SGHRS and CDR2 as YFSETQ. This CDR3 comprises 14 residues. CDR3 nucleotides: TGCGCCAGCAGCCAGGGACACCTTTCCTACGAGCAGTACTTC. Amino acids: CASSQGHLSYEQYF. The full variable domain, with the rest looked up from reference TRBV5-1 and TRBJ2-7, is KAGVTQTPRYLIKTRGQQVTLSCSPISGHRSVSWYQQTPGQGLQFLFEYFSETQRNKGNFPGRFSGRQFSNSRSEMNVSTLELGDSALYLCASSQGHLSYEQYFGPGTRLTVT.

This rearrangement joins TRBV19 to TRBJ2-1, with a tentative D call TRBD2 (6 bases). The CDR3 runs to 15 residues. Trimming shortened V by 3 bases and J by 6 bases, and 15 bases separated the two germline ends. The V gene's germline CDR1 is LNHDA and CDR2 SQIVND (reference sequence). The CDR3 reads CASSISGTVGNEQFF. For the CDR3, the DNA is TGTGCCAGTAGTATCTCTGGGACTGTCGGCAATGAGCAGTTCTTC.

The chain recombines TRBV4-1 with TRBJ2-7; 10 bases line up with TRBD2. Germline CDR1 and CDR2: MGHRA and YSYEKL. CDR3 length equals 16 residues. V lost 0 bases and J lost 5; bases outside the gene matches: 7. The CDR3 DNA follows: TGCGCCAGCAGCCAAGAGCGGCTAGCGGGAGTCAACGAGCAGTACTTC. Protein product: CASSQERLAGVNEQYF.

The table lists this clone with a count of one. The V gene is TRBV4-1, the J gene TRBJ2-5; D might be TRBD1 (5 bases). Germline assignment: CDR1 MGHRA and CDR2 YSYEKL. This CDR3 is built from 15 residues. V shed 1 base and J shed 1 base, with 10 bases lying between them. The DNA for the CDR3 is TGCGCCAGCAGCCAAGGGAAGGGGATCCAAGAGACCCAGTACTTC. Translated, it gives CASSQGKGIQETQYF.

The chain recombines TRBV28 with TRBJ2-5; 8 bases are a match to TRBD1. The CDR3 is 14 residues long. V shed 5 bases, J shed 5 bases, and the junction held 7 bases outside the gene matches. Germline CDR1 and CDR2: MDHEN and SYDVKM. The CDR3 sequence: CASSQDRGRETQYF. As DNA, the CDR3 is TGTGCCAGCAGTCAAGACAGGGGTAGGGAGACCCAGTACTTC.

There are a few counts of this clone. This rearrangement joins TRBV4-1 to TRBJ1-4; possible D gene TRBD1, 5 bases. The germline CDR1 and CDR2 sequences are MGHRA and YSYEKL. With 2 bases removed from V and 7 bases from J, the gap between germline ends came to 17 bases. This CDR3 has 16 amino acids. CDR3 region: CASSQPTGGRREKLFF. The CDR3 coding sequence is TGCGCCAGCAGCCAACCGACGGGGGGTAGGCGTGAAAAACTGTTTTTT.

The chain joins TRBV19 to TRBJ2-1; D may be TRBD2 (6 bases). V was trimmed by 5 bases and J by 9 bases, leaving 20 bases between them. The CDR3 extends over 15 amino acids. From germline, CDR1 is LNHDA and CDR2 SQIVND (reference sequence). The CDR3 here is CASSYSGTLYGEQFF. The DNA for the CDR3 is TGTGCCAGTAGTTACTCCGGGACTTTGTACGGTGAGCAGTTCTTC.

The chain links TRBV5-6 to TRBJ2-5; D possibly corresponds to TRBD2 (5 bases). The CDR3 is 14 residues long. V was clipped by 2 bases and J by 5 bases, with 13 bases between them. The germline V gene has CDR1 SGHDT and CDR2 YYEEEE. The CDR3 reads CASSFEGFRETQYF. The DNA of the CDR3 is TGTGCCAGCAGCTTCGAGGGTTTCAGGGAGACCCAGTACTTC. Variable domain in full (rest from reference TRBV5-6 and TRBJ2-5): DAGVTQSPTHLIKTRGQQVTLRCSPKSGHDTVSWYQQALGQGPQFIFQYYEEEERQRGNFPDRFSGHQFPNYSSELNVNALLLGDSALYLCASSFEGFRETQYFGPGTRLLVL.

The V gene is TRBV28, the J gene TRBJ2-7; 11 bases align to TRBD2. Per germline, CDR1 MDHEN and CDR2 SYDVKM. V lost 0 bases to trimming and J lost 5 bases; unmatched junction nucleotides: 12. The CDR3 has 18 residues. Here the CDR3 reads CASSLWVAGGRVEDEQYF. Here the CDR3 DNA reads TGTGCCAGCAGTTTATGGGTAGCGGGAGGGCGTGTTGAGGACGAGCAGTACTTC. The complete variable domain, with remaining parts taken from reference TRBV28 and TRBJ2-7, reads DVKVTQSSRYLVKRTGEKVFLECVQDMDHENMFWYRQDPGLGLRLIYFSYDVKMKEKGDIPEGYSVSREKKERFSLILESASTNQTSMYLCASSLWVAGGRVEDEQYFGPGTRLTVT.

V is TRBV18 and J is TRBJ2-2; 7 nucleotides match TRBD2. Germline CDR1 is KGHSH and CDR2 is LQKENI. Trimming cost V 3 bases and J 6 bases; bases outside gene matches: 1. The CDR3 spans 13 residues. The CDR3 loop reads CASSPGGSGELFF. The CDR3 bases are TGTGCCAGCTCACCGGGAGGGTCCGGGGAGCTGTTTTTT.

The chain couples TRBV6-5 to TRBJ1-6; no definite D call. CDR1 and CDR2 from the germline V gene are MNHEY and SVGAGI. The CDR3 runs 12 residues. V lost 6 bases and J 4 bases, leaving 4 bases between the germline ends. CDR3 protein: CASRRYNSPLHF. As DNA, the CDR3 is TGTGCCAGCAGACGGTATAATTCACCCCTCCACTTT.

The chain employs TRBV11-1 and TRBJ2-2; D perhaps matches TRBD1 (5 bases). Germline V gene data show CDR1 as SGHAT and CDR2 as FQDESV (reference sequence). The V and J ends lost 0 bases and 4 bases respectively, with 9 bases between them. CDR3 length: 15 amino acids. CDR3 sequence: CASSLANRITGELFF. The CDR3, as DNA: TGTGCCAGCAGCTTAGCCAACAGGATCACCGGGGAGCTGTTTTTT.

The chain joins TRBV6-5 to TRBJ2-3, with 7 nucleotides matching TRBD2. V gave up 0 bases and J gave up 8 bases; unmatched junction bases: 2. CDR3 length: 13 amino acids. The germline gives CDR1 MNHEY, CDR2 SVGAGI. DNA for the CDR3: TGTGCCAGCAGTTACTCGAGGGAGGGTACGCAGTATTTT. Encoded protein: CASSYSREGTQYF.

The V and J genes are TRBV7-2 and TRBJ2-1; 7 bases agree with TRBD1. The CDR3 is made up of 12 amino acids. Germline CDR1 and CDR2: SGHTA and FQGNSA. Unmatched junction bases numbered 4, after V lost 5 bases and J lost 9 bases. The chain's CDR3 is CASSPGGIEQFF. Here the CDR3 DNA reads TGTGCCAGCAGCCCAGGGGGTATTGAGCAGTTCTTC.